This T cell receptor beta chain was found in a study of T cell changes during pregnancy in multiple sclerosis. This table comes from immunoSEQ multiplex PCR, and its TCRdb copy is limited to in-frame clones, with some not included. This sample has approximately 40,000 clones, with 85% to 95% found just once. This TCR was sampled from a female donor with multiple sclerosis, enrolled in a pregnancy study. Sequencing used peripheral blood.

The CDR3, as DNA: TGTGCCAGCAGTTCCCCCCAGTTAGCGGGCACAGATACGCAGTATTTT. This gives the protein CASSSPQLAGTDTQYF. The V gene is TRBV28, the J gene TRBJ2-3, with a tentative D call TRBD2 (6 bases). Between the trimmed V and J ends, which lost 4 bases and 1 base, there was a span of 15 bases. This CDR3 has 16 amino acids. In germline, CDR1 is MDHEN, CDR2 SYDVKM.